The clone carrying this TCR beta chain was seen a single time. Its target is not known. Unmatched junction bases numbered 2, after V lost 9 bases and J lost 1 base. Germline CDR1 is SNHLY and CDR2 is FYNNEI. The CDR3 extends over 14 amino acids. Only in-frame clones appear in the TCRdb table, and some are missing; sequencing was by immunoSEQ multiplex PCR. The sample includes approximately 90,000 clones, 75% to 95% of them seen just once. The sample is drawn from a study of OX40 agonist ivuxolimab in advanced cancers. Study-level results: A proportion of nonresponders additionally exhibited low normalized T-cell clonal expansion. Dosing at 0.1 to 3.0 mg/kg was accompanied by clonal expansion of CD4+ and CD8+ blood T cells by week 6.

V is TRBV2 and J is TRBJ2-2, with 10 positions matching TRBD1. The source is an adult with an advanced solid tumor such as melanoma, head and neck, liver or kidney cancer. The source was CD4+ or CD8+ T cells sorted from blood, collected in a trial of the OX40 agonist ivuxolimab. CDR3 sequence (DNA): TGTGCCAGAGGACAGGGGGGGAACACCGGGGAGCTGTTTTTT. Translating gives CARGQGGNTGELFF.